Following are 20 T cell receptor beta chains from one sample sequenced in a study of blood T cell repertoires in COVID-19. TCRdb's table, derived via immunoSEQ multiplex PCR, lists solely in-frame clones and lacks some. The data show a few hundred thousand clones, with 85% to 90% seen just once and over 5% held by the top ten. Material for sequencing was peripheral blood. The receptor source for this set is a woman aged 50 to 65 with COVID-19, enrolled during active disease.

The chain has TRBV25-1 and TRBJ1-2, with no clear D. CDR1 is MGHDK and CDR2 is SYGVNS in the germline V gene. Trimming shortened V by 3 bases and J by 1 base, and 12 bases separated the two germline ends. The CDR3 totals 15 residues. The CDR3 DNA follows: TGTGCCAGCAGTGATTCGGGGTTCGGTAACTATGGCTACACCTTC. It specifies CASSDSGFGNYGYTF.

The chain combines TRBV7-2 with TRBJ1-2; no reliable D call. The CDR3 contains 13 residues. Trimming removed 5 bases from V and 8 bases from J, with 15 bases in between. Germline V gene data show CDR1 as SGHTA and CDR2 as FQGNSA. The CDR3 sequence: CASSPQVSRGYTF. Here the CDR3 DNA reads TGTGCCAGCAGCCCCCAGGTATCTCGAGGCTACACCTTC.

J is TRBJ1-4 and V is TRBV5-1; perhaps TRBD1 as D (6 bases). Between the trimmed V and J ends, which lost 0 bases and 9 bases, there was a span of 9 bases. CDR1 and CDR2 from the germline V gene are SGHRS and YFSETQ. The length of the CDR3 is 13 residues. CDR3 nucleotides: TGCGCCAGCAGCTTGGGGGACAACCAAAAACTGTTTTTT. Amino acids: CASSLGDNQKLFF.

The table lists this clone with a few counts. V is TRBV5-6 and J is TRBJ1-2; D gene ambiguous. Looked up from germline, CDR1 is SGHDT and CDR2 is YYEEEE. V dropped 0 bases and J dropped 8 bases, with 8 bases sitting between them. CDR3 length equals 12 residues. The CDR3 DNA is TGTGCCAGCAGCTTGGAAAAACGGGGCTACACCTTC. This translates into CASSLEKRGYTF.

The sample holds one count of this clone. The chain carries TRBV18 and TRBJ1-3, with D hard to call. Per germline, CDR1 KGHSH and CDR2 LQKENI. Trimming stripped 2 bases from V and 0 bases from J, with 11 bases between. The CDR3 runs 16 residues. The CDR3 spells CASSPNSRGSGNTIYF. The CDR3 coding sequence is TGTGCCAGCTCACCAAACAGCCGGGGCTCTGGAAACACCATATATTTT.

The chain joins TRBV7-9 to TRBJ2-7; 8 nucleotides agree with TRBD1. The V gene's germline CDR1 is SEHNR and CDR2 FQNEAQ (reference sequence). The CDR3 sequence is 14 residues long. V lost 6 bases, J lost 2 bases, and 6 bases stayed unmatched. CDR3 protein: CASSPTQGAYEQYF. The CDR3 nucleotides are TGTGCCAGCAGTCCCACACAGGGGGCCTACGAGCAGTACTTC.

This clone was recorded once. The V and J genes are TRBV10-3 and TRBJ1-5; 8 bases line up with TRBD1. V gave up 6 bases and J gave up 3 bases; unmatched junction bases: 7. Germline lookup yields CDR1 ENHRY and CDR2 SYGVKD. This CDR3 comprises 15 residues. The chain's CDR3 is CAISSGQGYNQPQHF. Here the CDR3 DNA reads TGTGCCATCAGCAGCGGACAGGGCTACAATCAGCCCCAGCATTTT.

The rearrangement joins TRBV7-9 to TRBJ1-1, with D uncertain. Germline values: CDR1 SEHNR, CDR2 FQNEAQ (reference sequence). CDR3 size: 14 residues. V lost 5 bases and J 0 bases, leaving 10 bases between the germline ends. The CDR3 bases are TGTGCCAGCAGCCCATACATGGTGAACACTGAAGCTTTCTTT. The encoded protein is CASSPYMVNTEAFF.

The V and J genes are TRBV19 and TRBJ2-5; 8 nucleotides align to TRBD1. This CDR3 contains 22 residues. Losses at the gene ends were 3 bases for V and 0 bases for J; bases not matched to a gene: 24. The germline gives CDR1 LNHDA, CDR2 SQIVND (reference sequence). CDR3 sequence: CASSIYPRRTGLIANNQETQYF. The CDR3 nucleotides read TGTGCCAGTAGTATTTATCCCCGTCGGACAGGGTTAATAGCGAATAACCAAGAGACCCAGTACTTC. Full variable domain (missing parts from reference TRBV19 and TRBJ2-5): DGGITQSPKYLFRKEGQNVTLSCEQNLNHDAMYWYRQDPGQGLRLIYYSQIVNDFQKGDIAEGYSVSREKKESFPLTVTSAQKNPTAFYLCASSIYPRRTGLIANNQETQYFGPGTRLLVL.

V gene TRBV19 combines with J gene TRBJ2-1; TRBD2 agrees at 8 bases. The germline V gene has CDR1 LNHDA and CDR2 SQIVND (reference sequence). The CDR3 extends over 15 amino acids. Trimming removed 4 bases from V and 2 bases from J; junction bases left unmatched: 4. CDR3 loop: CASSSTSGAYNEQFF. CDR3 sequence (DNA): TGTGCCAGTAGTAGCACTAGCGGAGCCTACAATGAGCAGTTCTTC.

V gene TRBV4-2 combines with J gene TRBJ2-7; tentative D call: TRBD1 (5 bases). The V end was cut by 0 bases, the J end by 3 bases, with 15 bases between. The germline CDR1 and CDR2 sequences are LGHNA and YNFKEQ. The CDR3 sequence is 16 residues long. CDR3 sequence: CASSQERRGDIYEQYF. The CDR3 DNA is TGTGCCAGCAGCCAAGAAAGAAGGGGCGATATCTACGAGCAGTACTTC.

Remarks on this clone: One end of the junction varies from germline; a read error may be responsible. The genes are TRBV4-3 and TRBJ2-7, with 13 positions matching TRBD2. This CDR3 region has 12 residues. CDR1 and CDR2 (germline): LGHNA, YSLEER. The CDR3 is CASSSGLAGVGF. CDR3 bases: TGCGCCAGCAGCTCTGGACTAGCGGGAGTGGGCTTC.

J is TRBJ1-1 and V is TRBV19; D is perhaps TRBD1 (5 bases). The germline V and J ends were trimmed by 2 bases and 3 bases, with 7 bases remaining between them. The germline V gene has CDR1 LNHDA and CDR2 SQIVND (reference sequence). The CDR3 has 13 amino acids. The CDR3 region is CASSITRDTEAFF. The CDR3 coding sequence is TGTGCCAGTAGTATAACCAGGGACACTGAAGCTTTCTTT. The full variable domain, in which reference TRBV19 and TRBJ1-1 provide the parts outside the CDR3, is DGGITQSPKYLFRKEGQNVTLSCEQNLNHDAMYWYRQDPGQGLRLIYYSQIVNDFQKGDIAEGYSVSREKKESFPLTVTSAQKNPTAFYLCASSITRDTEAFFGQGTRLTVV.

This chain connects TRBV7-2 to TRBJ2-5; the D is unclear. The CDR3 is made up of 14 amino acids. Germline CDR1 and CDR2: SGHTA and FQGNSA. Trimming stripped 5 bases from V and 5 bases from J, with 15 bases between. The CDR3 sequence: CASSPPSSTETQYF. CDR3 coding DNA: TGTGCCAGCAGCCCGCCCTCCTCCACTGAGACCCAGTACTTC. Full variable domain (remainder filled in from reference TRBV7-2 and TRBJ2-5): GAGVSQSPSNKVTEKGKDVELRCDPISGHTALYWYRQSLGQGLEFLIYFQGNSAPDKSGLPSDRFSAERTGGSVSTLTIQRTQQEDSAVYLCASSPPSSTETQYFGPGTRLLVL.

The rearrangement uses TRBV3-1 (or the pseudogene TRBV3-2) and TRBJ2-2, with 9 bases that match TRBD2. CDR3 length equals 14 residues. Per germline, CDR1 LGHDT and CDR2 YNNKEL (reference sequence). Trimming cost V 6 bases and J 8 bases; bases outside gene matches: 7. Here the CDR3 reads CASSHSGSKGELFF. The CDR3, as DNA: TGTGCCAGCAGTCATAGCGGGAGTAAGGGGGAGCTGTTTTTT.

The rearrangement links TRBV9 to TRBJ1-4; D not certain. Germline V gives CDR1 SGDLS, CDR2 YYNGEE. CDR3 length: 14 amino acids. Trimming took off 4 bases at V and 5 bases at J, with 12 bases between the two ends. The CDR3 loop is CASSPQVENEKLFF. The CDR3 DNA sequence: TGTGCCAGCAGCCCGCAAGTAGAGAATGAAAAACTGTTTTTT.

The chain carries TRBV2 and TRBJ2-2; D is perhaps TRBD1 (5 bases). CDR1 is SNHLY, CDR2 FYNNEI, per germline. The CDR3 runs to 20 residues. V lost 6 bases, J lost 0 bases, and 26 bases lay in between. Written as DNA, the CDR3 is TGTGCCAGCAGCCATACAGTCAGGGTTCAGGTTTCCGCGAACACCGGGGAGCTGTTTTTT. This codes for CASSHTVRVQVSANTGELFF.

Remarks on this clone: This same CDR3 is encoded by further DNA sequences in the sample. The V gene is TRBV5-1, the J gene TRBJ2-7; 9 bases align to TRBD2. Germline V gives CDR1 SGHRS, CDR2 YFSETQ. The CDR3 extends over 14 amino acids. After removal of 3 bases from V and 3 bases from J, the junction contained 4 bases not matched to a gene. CDR3 sequence: CASSSTSGNYEQYF. The CDR3 DNA is TGCGCCAGCAGCTCGACTAGCGGTAACTACGAGCAGTACTTC.

The chain joins TRBV5-5 to TRBJ1-6; 8 nucleotides agree with TRBD1. The germline gives CDR1 SGHKS, CDR2 YYEKEE (reference sequence). The CDR3 extends over 18 amino acids. V trimming: 3 bases; J trimming: 0 bases; junction bases outside the gene matches: 8. Here the CDR3 DNA reads TGTGCCAGCAGCTCAACCGGACAGGGCGGCTCCTATAATTCACCCCTCCACTTT. Its translation is CASSSTGQGGSYNSPLHF. The full variable domain, with the rest looked up from reference TRBV5-5 and TRBJ1-6, is DAGVTQSPTHLIKTRGQQVTLRCSPISGHKSVSWYQQVLGQGPQFIFQYYEKEERGRGNFPDRFSARQFPNYSSELNVNALLLGDSALYLCASSSTGQGGSYNSPLHFGNGTRLTVT.

The chain joins TRBV3-1 (or the pseudogene TRBV3-2) to TRBJ2-7; the D gene is possibly TRBD1 (5 bases). The CDR3 has 13 residues. Germline V CDR1 and CDR2: LGHDT, YNNKEL (reference sequence). Trimming removed 3 bases at V and 5 bases at J, with 11 bases between. This CDR3 is CASSQTRVNEQYF. As DNA, the CDR3 is TGTGCCAGCAGCCAGACCAGGGTGAACGAGCAGTACTTC.